This TCR beta chain was found in a study of graft-versus-host responses after intestinal transplantation. This clone was detected only a few times. What it binds is not known. The repertoire was sequenced with immunoSEQ multiplex PCR; TCRdb's copy has only in-frame clones and lacks some. The top ten hold around 1.2% of the sample, which has roughly 100,000 clones, roughly 93% seen once. CDR1 and CDR2 (germline): SGHDT, YYEEEE. Trimming shortened V by 3 bases and J by 5 bases, and 17 bases separated the two germline ends. This CDR3 has 15 amino acids. The chain has TRBV5-6 and TRBJ2-5; maybe TRBD2 (6 bases). The clonotype was recovered from a human donor who received an intestinal transplant. The sequencing used unstimulated CD8+ T cells sorted from spleen or lymph node cells, collected before intestinal transplant. CDR3 in amino acids: CASSWRDSPRETQYF. The CDR3 bases are TGTGCCAGCAGCTGGAGGGACTCGCCTCGGGAGACCCAGTACTTC.